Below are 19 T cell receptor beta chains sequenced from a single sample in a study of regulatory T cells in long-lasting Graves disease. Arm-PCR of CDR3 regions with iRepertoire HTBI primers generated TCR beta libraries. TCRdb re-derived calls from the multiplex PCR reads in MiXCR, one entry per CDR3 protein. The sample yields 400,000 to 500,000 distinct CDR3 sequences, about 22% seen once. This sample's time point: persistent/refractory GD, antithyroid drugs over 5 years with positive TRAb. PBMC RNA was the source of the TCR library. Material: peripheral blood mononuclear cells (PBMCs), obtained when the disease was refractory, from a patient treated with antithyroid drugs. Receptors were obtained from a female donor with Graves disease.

The CDR3 is CASGFSGGELFF. CDR3 nucleotides: TGCGCCAGCGGATTCTCGGGGGGGGAGCTGTTTTTT. J is TRBJ2-2 and V is TRBV5-1, with TRBD2 as a possible D gene (5 bases). Trimming took off 7 bases at V and 8 bases at J, with 12 bases between the two ends. This CDR3 has 12 residues. Germline CDR1 reads SGHRS; CDR2 reads YFSETQ.

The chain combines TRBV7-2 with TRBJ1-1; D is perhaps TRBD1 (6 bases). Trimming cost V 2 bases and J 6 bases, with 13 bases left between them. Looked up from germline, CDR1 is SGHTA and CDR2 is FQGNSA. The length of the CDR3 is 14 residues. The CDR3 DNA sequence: TGTGCCAGCAGCTTAAATGCAGGGGTGTCTGAAGCTTTCTTT. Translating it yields CASSLNAGVSEAFF.

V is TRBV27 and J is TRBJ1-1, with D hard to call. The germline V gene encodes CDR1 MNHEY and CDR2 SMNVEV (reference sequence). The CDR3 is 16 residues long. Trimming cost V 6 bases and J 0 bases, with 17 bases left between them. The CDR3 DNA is TGTGCCAGCAGACCTCCGCGGTATTTAATGAACACTGAAGCTTTCTTT. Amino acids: CASRPPRYLMNTEAFF.

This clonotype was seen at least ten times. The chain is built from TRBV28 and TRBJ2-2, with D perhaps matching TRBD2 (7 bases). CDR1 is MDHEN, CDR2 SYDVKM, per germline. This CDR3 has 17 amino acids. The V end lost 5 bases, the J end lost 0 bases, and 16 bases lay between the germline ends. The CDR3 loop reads CASSPYMGGPNTGELFF. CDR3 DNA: TGTGCCAGCAGTCCGTACATGGGGGGGCCGAACACCGGGGAGCTGTTTTTT.

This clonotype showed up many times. The CDR3 reads CASSYFVRPGYGYTF. CDR3 DNA: TGTGCCAGCAGTTACTTCGTTCGTCCGGGCTATGGCTACACCTTC. The rearrangement joins TRBV6-5 to TRBJ1-2; D remains unclear. Germline loops: CDR1 MNHEY, CDR2 SVGAGI. V was pared by 1 base and J by 4 bases, with 13 bases between. The CDR3 length is 15 residues.

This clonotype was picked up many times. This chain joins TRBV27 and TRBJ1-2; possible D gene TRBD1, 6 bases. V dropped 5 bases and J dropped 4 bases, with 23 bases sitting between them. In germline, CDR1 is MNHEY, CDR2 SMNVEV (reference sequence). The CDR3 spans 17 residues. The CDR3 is CASSPGTRPDFLYGYTF. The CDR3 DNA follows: TGTGCCAGCAGTCCGGGGACAAGGCCCGATTTTCTCTATGGCTACACCTTC.

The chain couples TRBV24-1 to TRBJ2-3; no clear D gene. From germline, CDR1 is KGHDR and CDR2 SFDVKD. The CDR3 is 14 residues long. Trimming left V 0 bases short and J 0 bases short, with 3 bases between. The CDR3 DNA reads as TGTGCCACCAGTGATTTGGGCAGCACAGATACGCAGTATTTT. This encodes CATSDLGSTDTQYF.

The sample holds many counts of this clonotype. For the CDR3, the DNA is TGTGCCAGCAGTTTGGCCAAGCTGGGCCTAGTCGAGCAGTACTTC. This codes for CASSLAKLGLVEQYF. The chain employs TRBV28 and TRBJ2-7; D gene uncertain. Germline CDR1 MDHEN, CDR2 SYDVKM. This CDR3 is built from 15 residues. V was trimmed by 3 bases and J by 6 bases, leaving 18 bases between them.

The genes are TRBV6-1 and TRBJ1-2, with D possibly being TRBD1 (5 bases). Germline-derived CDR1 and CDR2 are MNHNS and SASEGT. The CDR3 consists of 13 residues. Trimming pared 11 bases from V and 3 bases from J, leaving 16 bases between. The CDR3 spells CAVRPGSDYGYTF. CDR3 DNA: TGTGCCGTACGGCCAGGGTCAGACTATGGCTACACCTTC.

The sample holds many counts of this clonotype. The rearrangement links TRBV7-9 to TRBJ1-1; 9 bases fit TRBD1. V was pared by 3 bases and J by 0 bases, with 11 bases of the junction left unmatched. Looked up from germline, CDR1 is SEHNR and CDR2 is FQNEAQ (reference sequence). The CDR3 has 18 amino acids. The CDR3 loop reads CASSFSGTGTRMNTEAFF. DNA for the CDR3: TGTGCCAGCAGCTTCTCCGGGACAGGGACTAGAATGAACACTGAAGCTTTCTTT.

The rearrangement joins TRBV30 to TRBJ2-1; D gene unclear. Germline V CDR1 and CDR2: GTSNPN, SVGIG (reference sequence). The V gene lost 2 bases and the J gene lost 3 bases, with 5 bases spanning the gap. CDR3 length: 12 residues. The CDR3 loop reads CAWSSLYNEQFF. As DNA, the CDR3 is TGTGCCTGGAGTAGTCTCTACAATGAGCAGTTCTTC.

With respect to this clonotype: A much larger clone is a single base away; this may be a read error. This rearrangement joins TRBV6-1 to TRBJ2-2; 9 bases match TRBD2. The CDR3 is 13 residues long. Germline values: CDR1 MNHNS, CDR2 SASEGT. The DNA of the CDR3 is TGTGCCAGCAGTGAACTAGCTAGCGGGGAGCTGATTTTT. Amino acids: CASSELASGELIF.

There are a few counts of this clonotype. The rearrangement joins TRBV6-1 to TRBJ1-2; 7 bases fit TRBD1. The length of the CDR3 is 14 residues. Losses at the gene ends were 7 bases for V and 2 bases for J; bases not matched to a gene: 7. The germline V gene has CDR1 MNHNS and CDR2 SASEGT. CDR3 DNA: TGTGCCAGCACCCGGGGACAGAGGAACTATGGCTACACCTTC. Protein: CASTRGQRNYGYTF.

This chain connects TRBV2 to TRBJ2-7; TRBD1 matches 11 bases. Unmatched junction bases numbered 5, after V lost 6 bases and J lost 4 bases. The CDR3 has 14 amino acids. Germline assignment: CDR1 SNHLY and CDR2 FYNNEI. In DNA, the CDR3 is TGTGCCAGCAGCGGACAGGGGGCAGTTTACGAGCAGTACTTC. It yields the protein CASSGQGAVYEQYF.

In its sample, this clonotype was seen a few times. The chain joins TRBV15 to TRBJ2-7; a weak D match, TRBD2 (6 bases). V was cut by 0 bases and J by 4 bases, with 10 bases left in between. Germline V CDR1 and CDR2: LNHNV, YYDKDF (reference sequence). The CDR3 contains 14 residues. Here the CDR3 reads CATSRETREYEQYF. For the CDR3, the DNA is TGTGCCACCAGCAGAGAGACCCGGGAGTACGAGCAGTACTTC.

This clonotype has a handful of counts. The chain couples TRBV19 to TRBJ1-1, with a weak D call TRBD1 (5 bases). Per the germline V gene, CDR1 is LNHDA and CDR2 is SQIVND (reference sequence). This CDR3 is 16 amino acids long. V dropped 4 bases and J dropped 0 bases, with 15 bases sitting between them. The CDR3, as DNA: TGTGCCAGTAGTAGCAGGGAAGGCCGCGTGAACACTGAAGCTTTCTTT. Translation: CASSSREGRVNTEAFF.

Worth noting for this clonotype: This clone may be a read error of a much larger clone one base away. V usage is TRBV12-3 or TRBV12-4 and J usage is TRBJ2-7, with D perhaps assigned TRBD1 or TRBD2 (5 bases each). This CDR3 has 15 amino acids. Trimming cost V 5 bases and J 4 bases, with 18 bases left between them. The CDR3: CASSPGAGVWYEQYF. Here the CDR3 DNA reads TGTGCCAGCAGTCCCGGGGCAGGCGTTTGGTACGAGCAGTACTTC.

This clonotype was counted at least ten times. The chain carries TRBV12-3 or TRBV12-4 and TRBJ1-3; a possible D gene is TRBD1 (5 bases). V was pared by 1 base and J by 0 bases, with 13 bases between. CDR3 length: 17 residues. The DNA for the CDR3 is TGTGCCAGCAGTTTAGGGGGCGAATTCCTCTCTGGAAACACCATATATTTT. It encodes CASSLGGEFLSGNTIYF.

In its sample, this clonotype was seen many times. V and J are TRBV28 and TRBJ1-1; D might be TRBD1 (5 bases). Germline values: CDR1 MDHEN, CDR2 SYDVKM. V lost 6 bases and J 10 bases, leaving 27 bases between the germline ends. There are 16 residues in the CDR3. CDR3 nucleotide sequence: TGTGCCAGCAGCCTCGAGGAAGGGGCCCAGGGTTATGGAGCTTTCTTT. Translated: CASSLEEGAQGYGAFF. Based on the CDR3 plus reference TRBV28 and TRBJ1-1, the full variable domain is DVKVTQSSRYLVKRTGEKVFLECVQDMDHENMFWYRQDPGLGLRLIYFSYDVKMKEKGDIPEGYSVSREKKERFSLILESASTNQTSMYLCASSLEEGAQGYGAFFGQGTRLTVV.